This T cell receptor beta chain was sequenced for a study of cytomegalovirus exposure and HLA in healthy donors. Findings and caveats of the study: TCR beta V- and J-gene trimming, according to a later analysis, was linked to a missense DCLRE1C variant. A later analysis reportedly found fewer N-insertions in an Asian-associated ancestry cluster than the roughly 730-donor mean. Some TCR beta chains (about 170 of them) were listed as cytomegalovirus-associated.

This clone was recorded a few times. Its matching antigen is unknown. The J segment lost 2 bases and the V segment lost 2 bases, leaving 5 bases of the junction unmatched. Per germline, CDR1 MNHEY and CDR2 SVGAGI. CDR3 size: 15 residues. Both 60 Vbeta primers and 13 Jbeta primers went into the PCR. This table comes from immunoSEQ multiplex PCR, and its TCRdb copy is limited to in-frame clones, with some not included. In the table there are 150,000 or so clones, approximately 81% of which are singletons. The specimen was PBMCs. The source is a young man in good health and CMV-seronegative. The chain links TRBV6-5 to TRBJ2-7; TRBD1 aligns across 8 bases. For the CDR3, the DNA is TGTGCCAGCAGTTACCCGACAGGGGAAACCTACGAGCAGTACTTC. It is translated as CASSYPTGETYEQYF.